A selection of T cell receptor beta chains follows, all from one sample in a study of T cell clones after liver transplantation. The assay was immunoSEQ multiplex PCR, and TCRdb's table has in-frame clones only and misses some. The profile shows tens of thousands of clones, 90% of them singletons. The input for sequencing was CD4+ T cells from blood, taken before liver transplant. Source of these receptors: a human donor who received a liver transplant. Each CDR3 is given with its conserved first and last residue. Each record gives: V gene, J gene, CDR3 protein.

TRBV29-1	TRBJ2-3	CSSTSGRSPDTQYF
TRBV10-3	TRBJ1-1	CAITVGPNTEAFF
TRBV6-6	TRBJ1-1	CASSSGTEAFF
TRBV7-2	TRBJ2-1	CASSSGTSGRAFEQFF
TRBV5-1	TRBJ2-3	CASSLGLVNFAQYF
TRBV9	TRBJ2-1	CASSVEVGSSYNEQFF
TRBV6-6	TRBJ2-7	CASSPGPPEEQYF
TRBV5-5	TRBJ1-1	CASSLVHENTEAFF
TRBV12-5	TRBJ1-4	CASGFGEKLFF
TRBV5-4	TRBJ2-7	CASSMALGNILYEQYF
TRBV5-1	TRBJ1-1	CASSFRSGQTTEAFF
TRBV6-1	TRBJ2-1	CASSEVASGRVNEQFF
TRBV7-9	TRBJ2-4	CASSLESQPSAKNIQYF
TRBV7-6	TRBJ2-7	CASSGKGFSGTEGEQYF
TRBV6-1	TRBJ1-4	CASSDTGLGWRGTNEKLFF
TRBV12-2	TRBJ1-2	CASRTPGQMCGYTF
TRBV7-8	TRBJ2-5	CASSHRVPGLEETQYF
TRBV28	TRBJ2-1	CASSSTRAEQFF
TRBV7-3	TRBJ2-2	CASSSSGGNTGELFF
TRBV5-6	TRBJ2-2	CASSLGQLTGELFF
TRBV29-1	TRBJ2-7	CSAGSGSYEQYF
TRBV23-1	TRBJ2-7	CASSPYSREEQYF
TRBV7-2	TRBJ2-1	CASSLEGGRGNEQFF
TRBV4-1	TRBJ2-4	CASSPIGGQGQNIQYF
TRBV19	TRBJ2-7	CASSPGGIHYEQYF
TRBV4-2	TRBJ1-5	CASSPGQGGLPQHF
TRBV7-2	TRBJ2-1	CASSSTSYNEQFF
TRBV28	TRBJ1-1	CASSPGGAGRTEAFF
TRBV10-3	TRBJ2-7	CAISESGQGAYEQYF
TRBV29-1	TRBJ1-1	CSVKAGGGNTEAFF
TRBV11-1	TRBJ2-2	CASSLSDTGELFF
TRBV7-2	TRBJ1-3	CASSLQGGSGNTIYF
TRBV25-1	TRBJ2-7	CASGDLLGQEYF
TRBV30	TRBJ1-1	CAWSVLGLGKAFF
TRBV5-5	TRBJ1-4	CASSSGTGRENEKLFF
TRBV9	TRBJ2-2	CASSVVGSPYTGELFF
TRBV25-1	TRBJ2-2	CAATGTLNTGELFF
TRBV7-9	TRBJ2-7	CASSYGTSGRSDEQYF
TRBV4-3	TRBJ1-3	CASSQLTSSGNTIYF
TRBV9	TRBJ2-1	CASSVGNLAGSYNEQFF
TRBV2	TRBJ1-5	CASSEKSNSNQPQHF
TRBV5-4	TRBJ2-5	CASSWREGLLSETQYF
TRBV2	TRBJ2-1	CASSEYRPGSNEQFF
TRBV5-1	TRBJ2-3	CASSPGGTDTQYF
TRBV6-5	TRBJ2-7	CASSRREDYEQYF
TRBV11-3	TRBJ1-1	CASSRGGAGVNEAFF
TRBV28	TRBJ2-3	CASSHDRGRVLDTQYF
TRBV28	TRBJ2-4	CASVAKNIQYF
TRBV28	TRBJ2-2	CASSLFPRSGELFF
TRBV29-1	TRBJ2-1	CSVEEGTESSYNEQFF
TRBV7-8	TRBJ1-3	CASSLAGGGNTIYF
TRBV2	TRBJ2-5	CVNGRDQETQYF
TRBV9	TRBJ1-1	CASSVDPGGGTEAFF
TRBV15	TRBJ2-5	CATSRGAGETQYF
TRBV28	TRBJ2-3	CASNSIPGGVPDTQYF
TRBV25-1	TRBJ2-1	CATKGGQWFEQFF
TRBV27	TRBJ2-1	CASSPNRSWNEQFF
TRBV18	TRBJ1-5	CASSPGAGGINQPQHF
TRBV5-5	TRBJ2-5	CASSREGSEIETQYF
TRBV5-5	TRBJ2-7	CASSPDRGLSYEQYF